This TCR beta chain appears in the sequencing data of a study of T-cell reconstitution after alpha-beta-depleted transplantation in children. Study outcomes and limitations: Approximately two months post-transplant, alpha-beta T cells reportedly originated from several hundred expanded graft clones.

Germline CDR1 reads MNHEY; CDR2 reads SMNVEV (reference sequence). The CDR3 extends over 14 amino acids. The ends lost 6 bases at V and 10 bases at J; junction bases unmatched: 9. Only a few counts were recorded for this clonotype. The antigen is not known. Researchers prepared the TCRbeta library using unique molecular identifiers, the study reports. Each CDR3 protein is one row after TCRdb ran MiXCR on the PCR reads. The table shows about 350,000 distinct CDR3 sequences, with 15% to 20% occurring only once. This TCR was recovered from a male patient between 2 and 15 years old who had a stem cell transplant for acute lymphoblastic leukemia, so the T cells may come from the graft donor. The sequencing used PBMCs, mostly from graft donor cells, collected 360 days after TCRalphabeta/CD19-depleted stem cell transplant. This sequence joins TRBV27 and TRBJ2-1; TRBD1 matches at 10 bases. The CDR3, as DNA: TGTGCCAGCAGCTCGGGACAGGGGTCTGGAGAGCAGTTCTTC. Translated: CASSSGQGSGEQFF.